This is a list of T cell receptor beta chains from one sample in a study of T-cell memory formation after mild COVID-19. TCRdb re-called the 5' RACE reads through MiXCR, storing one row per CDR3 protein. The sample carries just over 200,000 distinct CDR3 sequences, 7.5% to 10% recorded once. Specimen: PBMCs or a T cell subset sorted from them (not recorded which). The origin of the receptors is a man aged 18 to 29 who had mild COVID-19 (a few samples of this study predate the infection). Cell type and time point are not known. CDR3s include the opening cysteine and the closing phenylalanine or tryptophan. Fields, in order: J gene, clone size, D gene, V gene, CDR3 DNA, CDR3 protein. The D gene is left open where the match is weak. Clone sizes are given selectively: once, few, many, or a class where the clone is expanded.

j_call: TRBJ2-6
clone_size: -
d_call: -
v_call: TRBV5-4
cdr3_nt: TGTGCCAGCAGCTTGTCACCCCGGACCTCGGCTGGGGCCAACGTCCTGACTTTC
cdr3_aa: CASSLSPRTSAGANVLTF

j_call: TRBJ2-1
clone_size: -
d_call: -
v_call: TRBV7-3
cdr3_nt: TGTGCCAGCAGCTTAATGAGGGGGGGCATAGATGAGCAGTTCTTC
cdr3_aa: CASSLMRGGIDEQFF

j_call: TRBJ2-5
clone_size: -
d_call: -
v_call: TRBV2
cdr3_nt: TGTGCCAGCAGGGTAGACAGGACCCAAGAGACCCAGTACTTC
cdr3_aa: CASRVDRTQETQYF

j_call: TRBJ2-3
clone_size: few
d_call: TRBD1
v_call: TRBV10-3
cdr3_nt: TGTGCCATCAGTGTGACGCAGGGGGACACAGATACGCAGTATTTT
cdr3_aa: CAISVTQGDTDTQYF

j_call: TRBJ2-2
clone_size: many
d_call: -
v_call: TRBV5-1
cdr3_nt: TGCGCCAGCCATAACCGGGGGCCGGCCGGGGAGCTGTTTTTT
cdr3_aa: CASHNRGPAGELFF

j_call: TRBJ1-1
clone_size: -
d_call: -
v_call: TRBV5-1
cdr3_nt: TGCGCCAGCAGCTTGCGCAGGGCGGGCACTGAAGCTTTCTTT
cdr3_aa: CASSLRRAGTEAFF

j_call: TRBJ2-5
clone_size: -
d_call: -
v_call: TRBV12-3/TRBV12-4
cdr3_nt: TGTGCCAGCAGTTTGAAGGGCCGGGAGACCCAGTACTTC
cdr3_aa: CASSLKGRETQYF

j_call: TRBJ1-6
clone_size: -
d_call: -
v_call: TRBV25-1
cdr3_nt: TGTGCCAGCCAACGACGGGGGGCAGGGGTCTCACCCCTCCACTTT
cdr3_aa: CASQRRGAGVSPLHF

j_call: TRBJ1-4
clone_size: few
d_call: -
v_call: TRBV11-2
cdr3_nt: TGTGCCAGCAGCCTAGGGAGACTTAATGAAAAACTGTTTTTT
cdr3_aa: CASSLGRLNEKLFF

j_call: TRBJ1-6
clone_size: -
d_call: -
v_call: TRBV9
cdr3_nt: TGTGCCAGCAGCGTTTCGTCGGCGCTTGACAGGTCCCTCCACTTT
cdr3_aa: CASSVSSALDRSLHF

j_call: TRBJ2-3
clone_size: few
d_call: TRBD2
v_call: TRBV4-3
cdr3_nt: TGCGCCAGCAGCTATACTAGCGGGGGCCGAAACTTTCTCAGTACGCAGTATTTT
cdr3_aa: CASSYTSGGRNFLSTQYF

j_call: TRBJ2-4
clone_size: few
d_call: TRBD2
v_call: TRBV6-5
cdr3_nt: TGTGCCAGCAGTCCCGGGGGGATAGCCAAAAACATTCAGTACTTC
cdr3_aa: CASSPGGIAKNIQYF

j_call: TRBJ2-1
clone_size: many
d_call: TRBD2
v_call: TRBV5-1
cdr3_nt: TGCGCCAGCAGCTACCTAGCGGGGGGGCCCAATGAGCAGTTCTTC
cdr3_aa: CASSYLAGGPNEQFF

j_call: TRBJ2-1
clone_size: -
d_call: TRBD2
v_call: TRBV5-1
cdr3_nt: TGCGCCAGCAGGGCCGGGGACTACCTCTACAATGAGCAGTTCTTC
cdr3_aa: CASRAGDYLYNEQFF

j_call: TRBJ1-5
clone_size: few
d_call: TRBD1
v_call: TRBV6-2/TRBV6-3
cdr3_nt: TGTGCCAGCAGCCATCGGACAGGGAGCGGCGGCAATCAGCCCCAGCATTTT
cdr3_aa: CASSHRTGSGGNQPQHF

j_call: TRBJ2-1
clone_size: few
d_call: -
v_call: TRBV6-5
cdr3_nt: TGTGCCAGCAAACCCCGGGACACGTACAATGAGCAGTTCTTC
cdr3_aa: CASKPRDTYNEQFF

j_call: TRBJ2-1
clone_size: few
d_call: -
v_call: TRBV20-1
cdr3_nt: TGCAGTGCTAGAGATGTGGGAGACAATGAGCAGTTCTTC
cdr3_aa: CSARDVGDNEQFF

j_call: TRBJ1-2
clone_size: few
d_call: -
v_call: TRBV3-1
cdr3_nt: TGTGCCAGCAGCCAAGGTCTGGGTGGCTACACCTTC
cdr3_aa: CASSQGLGGYTF

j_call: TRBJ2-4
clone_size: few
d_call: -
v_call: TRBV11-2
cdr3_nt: TGTGCCAGCAGGAATCTAGCCAAAAACATTCAGTACTTC
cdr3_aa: CASRNLAKNIQYF

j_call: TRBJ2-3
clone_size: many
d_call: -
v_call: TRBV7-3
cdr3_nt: TGTGCCAGCAGCCAGGCTAGCACAGATACGCAGTATTTT
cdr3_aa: CASSQASTDTQYF

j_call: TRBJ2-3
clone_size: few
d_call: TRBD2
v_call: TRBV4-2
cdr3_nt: TGTGCCAGCAGCCAAGATCCGACGCACCGGGGGGGCACAGATACGCAGTATTTT
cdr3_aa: CASSQDPTHRGGTDTQYF

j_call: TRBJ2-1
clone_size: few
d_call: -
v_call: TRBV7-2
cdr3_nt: TGTGCCAGCTTGAGGGGGGCCTACAATGAGCAGTTCTTC
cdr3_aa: CASLRGAYNEQFF

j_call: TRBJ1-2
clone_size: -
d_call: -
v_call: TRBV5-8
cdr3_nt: TGTGCCAGCAGCTTGGGGGAGTTCCGGGCTAACTATGGCTACACCTTC
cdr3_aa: CASSLGEFRANYGYTF

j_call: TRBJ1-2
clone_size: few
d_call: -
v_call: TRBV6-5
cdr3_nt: TGTGCCAGCAGGGATCAGCAGGGGTATAACTATGGCTACACCTTC
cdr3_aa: CASRDQQGYNYGYTF

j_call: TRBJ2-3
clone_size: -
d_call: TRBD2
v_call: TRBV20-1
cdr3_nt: TGCAGTGCCAACGGACTAGCGGTGGCAGATACGCAGTATTTT
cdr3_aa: CSANGLAVADTQYF

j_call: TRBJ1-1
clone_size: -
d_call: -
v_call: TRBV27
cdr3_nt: TGTGCCAGCAGTTTCAGGGGTAAGGACACTGAAGCTTTCTTT
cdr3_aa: CASSFRGKDTEAFF

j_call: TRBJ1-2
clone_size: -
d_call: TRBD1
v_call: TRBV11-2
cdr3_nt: TGTGCCAGCAGCTCGGACAGGGGAATTGGCTACACCTTC
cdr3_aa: CASSSDRGIGYTF

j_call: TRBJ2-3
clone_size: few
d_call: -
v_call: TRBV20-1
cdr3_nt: TGCAGTGCCCAGGGACTCCTCACAGATACGCAGTATTTT
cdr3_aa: CSAQGLLTDTQYF

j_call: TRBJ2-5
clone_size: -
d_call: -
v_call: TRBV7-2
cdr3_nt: TGTGCCAGCAGCCAATCCCGCCCCGGAGGAGAGACCCAGTACTTC
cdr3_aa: CASSQSRPGGETQYF

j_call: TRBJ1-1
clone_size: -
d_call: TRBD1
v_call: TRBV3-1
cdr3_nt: TGTGCCAGCAGACAGGACTTGGGACAGCAGAACACTGAAGCTTTCTTT
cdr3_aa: CASRQDLGQQNTEAFF

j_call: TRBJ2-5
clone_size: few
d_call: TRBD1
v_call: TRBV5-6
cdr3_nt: TGTGCCAGCAGCCGGGACAGGGGCTATTTAGAGACCCAGTACTTC
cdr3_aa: CASSRDRGYLETQYF

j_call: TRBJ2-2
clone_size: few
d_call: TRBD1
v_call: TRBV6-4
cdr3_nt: TGTGCCAGCAGTAGACAGGGCGATAACACCGGGGAGCTGTTTTTT
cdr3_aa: CASSRQGDNTGELFF

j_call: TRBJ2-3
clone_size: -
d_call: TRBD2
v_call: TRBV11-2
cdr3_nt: TGTGCCAGCAGCTACCGGGGGGGGCCAGATACGCAGTATTTT
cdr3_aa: CASSYRGGPDTQYF

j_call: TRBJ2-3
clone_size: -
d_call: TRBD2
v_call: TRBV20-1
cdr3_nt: TGCAGTGCTGGGAGCCACGGGGGGGGCACAGATACGCAGTATTTT
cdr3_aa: CSAGSHGGGTDTQYF

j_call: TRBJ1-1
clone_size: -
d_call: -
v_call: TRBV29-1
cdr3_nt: TGCAGCGTTGAAGATCCCCGCAGGGCCGAAGCTTTCTTT
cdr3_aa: CSVEDPRRAEAFF

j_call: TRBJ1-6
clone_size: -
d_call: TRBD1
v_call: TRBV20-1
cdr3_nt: TGCAGTGCTCCCAGGGGGATAAGAAATTCACCCCTCCACTTT
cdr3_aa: CSAPRGIRNSPLHF

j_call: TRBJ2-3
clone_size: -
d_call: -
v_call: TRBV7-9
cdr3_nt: TGTGCCAGCAGCCCCCGGCGTGGGTTTTCGGCAGATACGCAGTATTTT
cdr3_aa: CASSPRRGFSADTQYF

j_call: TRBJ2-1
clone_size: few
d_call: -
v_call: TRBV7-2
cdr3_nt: TGTGCCAGCAGCTTAAATAGGGGGACATATCAACGGTTCTTC
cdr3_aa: CASSLNRGTYQRFF

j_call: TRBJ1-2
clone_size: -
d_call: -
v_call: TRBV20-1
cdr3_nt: TGCAGTGCTATTTTTTATGGCTACACCTTC
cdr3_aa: CSAIFYGYTF

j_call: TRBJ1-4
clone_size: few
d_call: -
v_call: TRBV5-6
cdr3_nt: TGTGCCAGCAGCTTGTCCGGGGCAGGGGAAAAACTGTTTTTT
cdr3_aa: CASSLSGAGEKLFF

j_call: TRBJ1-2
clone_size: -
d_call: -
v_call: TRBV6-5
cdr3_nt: TGTGCCAGCACGGAGGGGTGGGGAGGTGGCTACACCTTC
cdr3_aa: CASTEGWGGGYTF

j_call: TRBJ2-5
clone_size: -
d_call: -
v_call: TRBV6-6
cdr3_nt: TGTGCCAGCCGGGGACAAGGGGGGACCCAGTACTTC
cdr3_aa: CASRGQGGTQYF

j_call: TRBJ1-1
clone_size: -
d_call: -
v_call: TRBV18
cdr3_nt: TGTGCCAGCTCACCACCGGGAGGGGCCTTAGACACTGAAGCTTTCTTT
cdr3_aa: CASSPPGGALDTEAFF

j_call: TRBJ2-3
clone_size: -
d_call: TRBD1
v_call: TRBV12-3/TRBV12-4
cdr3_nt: TGTGCCAGCAGTTCGGGACAGCGTACGCAGTATTTT
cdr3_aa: CASSSGQRTQYF

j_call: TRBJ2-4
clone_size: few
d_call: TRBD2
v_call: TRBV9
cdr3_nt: TGTGCCAGCAGCGTTAGCGGGGGGGATTTCGACATTCAGTACTTC
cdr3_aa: CASSVSGGDFDIQYF

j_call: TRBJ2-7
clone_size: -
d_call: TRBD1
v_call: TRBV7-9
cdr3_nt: TGTGCCAGCAGCTCTAACCCGGGACAGGGGATCTACGAGCAGTACTTC
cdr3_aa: CASSSNPGQGIYEQYF

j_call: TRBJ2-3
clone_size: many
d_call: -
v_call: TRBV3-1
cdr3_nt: TGTGCCAGCAGCCAAGTGGCACAGGGCGCAGATACGCAGTATTTT
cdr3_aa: CASSQVAQGADTQYF

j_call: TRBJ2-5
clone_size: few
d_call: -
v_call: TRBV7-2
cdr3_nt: TGTGCCAGCAGCCCCCCAGAGACCCAGTACTTC
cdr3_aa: CASSPPETQYF

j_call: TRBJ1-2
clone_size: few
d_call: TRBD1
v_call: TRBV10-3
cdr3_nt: TGTGCCATCAGTCCGGACAGGGGGAATGGCTACACCTTC
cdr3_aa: CAISPDRGNGYTF

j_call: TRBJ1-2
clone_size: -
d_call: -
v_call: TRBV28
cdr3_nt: TGTGCCGGCGGGACGGACGTATATGGCTACACCTTC
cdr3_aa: CAGGTDVYGYTF